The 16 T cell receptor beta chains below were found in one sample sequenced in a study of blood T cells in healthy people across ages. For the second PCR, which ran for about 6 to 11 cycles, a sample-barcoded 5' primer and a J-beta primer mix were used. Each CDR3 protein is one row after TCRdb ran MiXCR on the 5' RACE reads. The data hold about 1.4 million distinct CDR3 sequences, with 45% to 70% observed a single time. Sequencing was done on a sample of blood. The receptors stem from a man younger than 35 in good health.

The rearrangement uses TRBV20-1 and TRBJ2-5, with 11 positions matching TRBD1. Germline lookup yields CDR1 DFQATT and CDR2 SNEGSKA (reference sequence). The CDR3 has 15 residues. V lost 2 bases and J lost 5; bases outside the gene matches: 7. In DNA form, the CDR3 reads TGCAGTGCTAGACCTGGACAGGGGGCTTTGGAGACCCAGTACTTC. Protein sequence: CSARPGQGALETQYF.

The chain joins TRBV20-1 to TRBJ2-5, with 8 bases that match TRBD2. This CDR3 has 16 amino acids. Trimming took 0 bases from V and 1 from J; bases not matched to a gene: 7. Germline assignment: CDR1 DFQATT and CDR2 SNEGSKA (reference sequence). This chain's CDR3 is CSARDLSGRSQETQYF. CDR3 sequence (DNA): TGCAGTGCTAGAGATCTAAGCGGGAGATCCCAAGAGACCCAGTACTTC.

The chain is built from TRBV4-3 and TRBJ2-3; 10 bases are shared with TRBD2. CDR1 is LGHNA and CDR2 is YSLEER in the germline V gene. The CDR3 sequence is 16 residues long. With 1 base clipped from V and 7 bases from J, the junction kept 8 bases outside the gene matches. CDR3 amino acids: CASSQGAGTSVNTQYF. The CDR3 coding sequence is TGCGCCAGCAGCCAAGGAGCCGGGACTAGCGTAAATACGCAGTATTTT.

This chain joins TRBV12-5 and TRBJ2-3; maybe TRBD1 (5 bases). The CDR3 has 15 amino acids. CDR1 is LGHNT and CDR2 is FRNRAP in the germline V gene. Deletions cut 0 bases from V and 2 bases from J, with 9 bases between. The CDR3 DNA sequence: TGTGCTAGTGGTTTGGTACAGGCGTACACAGATACGCAGTATTTT. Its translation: CASGLVQAYTDTQYF.

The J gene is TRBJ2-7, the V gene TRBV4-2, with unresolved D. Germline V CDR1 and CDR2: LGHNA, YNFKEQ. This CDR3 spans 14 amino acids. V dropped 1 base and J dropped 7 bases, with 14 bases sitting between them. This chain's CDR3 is CASSQVLAAREQYF. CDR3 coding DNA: TGTGCCAGCAGCCAAGTCCTGGCTGCAAGGGAGCAGTACTTC.

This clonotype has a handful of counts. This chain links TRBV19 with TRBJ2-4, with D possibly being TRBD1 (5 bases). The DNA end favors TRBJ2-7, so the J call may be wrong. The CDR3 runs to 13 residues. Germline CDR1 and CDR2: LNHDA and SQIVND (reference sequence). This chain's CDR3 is CASSRTPAYEQYF. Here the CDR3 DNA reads TGTGCCAGTAGTCGGACACCAGCCTACGAGCAGTACTTC.

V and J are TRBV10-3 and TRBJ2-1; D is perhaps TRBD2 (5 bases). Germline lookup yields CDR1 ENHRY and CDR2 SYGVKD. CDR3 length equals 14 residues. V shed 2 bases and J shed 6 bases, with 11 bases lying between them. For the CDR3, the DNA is TGTGCCATCAGTGAGCCCGGACGGGGCAATGAGCAGTTCTTC. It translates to CAISEPGRGNEQFF.

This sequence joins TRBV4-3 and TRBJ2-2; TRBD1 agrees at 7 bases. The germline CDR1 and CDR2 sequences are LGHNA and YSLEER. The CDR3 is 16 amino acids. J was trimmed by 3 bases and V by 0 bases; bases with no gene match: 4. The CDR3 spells CASSQDRGGHTGELFF. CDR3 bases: TGCGCCAGCAGCCAAGATAGAGGGGGCCACACCGGGGAGCTGTTTTTT.

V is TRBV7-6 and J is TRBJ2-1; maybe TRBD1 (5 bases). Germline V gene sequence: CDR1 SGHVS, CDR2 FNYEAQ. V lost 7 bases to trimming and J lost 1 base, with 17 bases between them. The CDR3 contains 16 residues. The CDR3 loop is CASNPRPQGSYNEQFF. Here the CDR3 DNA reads TGTGCCAGCAATCCCCGGCCTCAGGGTTCCTACAATGAGCAGTTCTTC.

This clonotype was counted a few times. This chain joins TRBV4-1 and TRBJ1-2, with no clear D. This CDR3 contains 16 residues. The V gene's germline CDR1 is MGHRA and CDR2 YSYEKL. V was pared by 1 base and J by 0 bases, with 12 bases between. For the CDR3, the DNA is TGCGCCAGCAGCCAAGTAGTACAGCAAGCTAACTATGGCTACACCTTC. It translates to CASSQVVQQANYGYTF.

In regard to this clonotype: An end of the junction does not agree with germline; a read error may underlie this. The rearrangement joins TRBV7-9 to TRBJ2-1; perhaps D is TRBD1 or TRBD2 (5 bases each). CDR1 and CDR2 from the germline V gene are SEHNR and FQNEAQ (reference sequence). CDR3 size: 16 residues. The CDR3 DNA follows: TGTGCCAGCAGAACCACTAGGGGTTTGTCCTACAACGAGCAGTTCTTC. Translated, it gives CASRTTRGLSYNEQFF.

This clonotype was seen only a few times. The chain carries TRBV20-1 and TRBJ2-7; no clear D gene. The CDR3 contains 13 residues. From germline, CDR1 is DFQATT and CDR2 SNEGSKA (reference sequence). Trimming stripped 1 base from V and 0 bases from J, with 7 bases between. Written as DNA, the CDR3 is TGCAGTGCTAGAGCTGGAACCTCCTACGAGCAGTACTTC. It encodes CSARAGTSYEQYF.

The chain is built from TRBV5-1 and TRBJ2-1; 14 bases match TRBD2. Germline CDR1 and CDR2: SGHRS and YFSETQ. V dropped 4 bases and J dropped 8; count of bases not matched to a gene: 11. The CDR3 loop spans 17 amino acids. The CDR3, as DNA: TGCGCCAGCAGCCTAGGACTAGCGGGAGGCTACGACGATGAGCAGTTCTTC. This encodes CASSLGLAGGYDDEQFF.

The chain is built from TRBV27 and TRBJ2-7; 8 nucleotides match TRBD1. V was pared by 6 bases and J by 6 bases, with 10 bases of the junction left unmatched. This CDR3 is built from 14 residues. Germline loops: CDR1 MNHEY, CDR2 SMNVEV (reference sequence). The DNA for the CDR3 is TGTGCCAGCAGAATAATCTCAGGGGGCCCCGAGCAGTACTTC. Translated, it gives CASRIISGGPEQYF.

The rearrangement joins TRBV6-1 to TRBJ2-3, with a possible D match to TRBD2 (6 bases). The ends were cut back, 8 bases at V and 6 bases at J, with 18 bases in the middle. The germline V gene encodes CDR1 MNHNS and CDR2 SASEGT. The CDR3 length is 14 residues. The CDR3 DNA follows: TGTGCCAGCGATAGCGGTCCGGGCGGGGATACGCAGTATTTT. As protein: CASDSGPGGDTQYF.

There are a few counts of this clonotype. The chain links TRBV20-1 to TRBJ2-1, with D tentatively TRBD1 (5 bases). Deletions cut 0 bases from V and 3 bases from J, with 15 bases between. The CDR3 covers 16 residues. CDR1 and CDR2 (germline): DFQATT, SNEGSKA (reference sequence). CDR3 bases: TGCAGTGCTAGAGATCCCCCAGGGATCCTCTACAATGAGCAGTTCTTC. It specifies CSARDPPGILYNEQFF.